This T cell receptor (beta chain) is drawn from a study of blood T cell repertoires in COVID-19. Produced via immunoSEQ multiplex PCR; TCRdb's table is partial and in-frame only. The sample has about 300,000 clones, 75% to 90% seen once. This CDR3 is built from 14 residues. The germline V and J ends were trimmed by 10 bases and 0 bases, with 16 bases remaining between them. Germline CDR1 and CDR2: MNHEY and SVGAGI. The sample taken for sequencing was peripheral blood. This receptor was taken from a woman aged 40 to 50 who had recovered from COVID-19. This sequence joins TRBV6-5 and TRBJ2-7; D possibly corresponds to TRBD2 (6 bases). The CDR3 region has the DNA TGTGCCATCATTAGGGCGGGGACCTCCTACGAGCAGTACTTC. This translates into CAIIRAGTSYEQYF.